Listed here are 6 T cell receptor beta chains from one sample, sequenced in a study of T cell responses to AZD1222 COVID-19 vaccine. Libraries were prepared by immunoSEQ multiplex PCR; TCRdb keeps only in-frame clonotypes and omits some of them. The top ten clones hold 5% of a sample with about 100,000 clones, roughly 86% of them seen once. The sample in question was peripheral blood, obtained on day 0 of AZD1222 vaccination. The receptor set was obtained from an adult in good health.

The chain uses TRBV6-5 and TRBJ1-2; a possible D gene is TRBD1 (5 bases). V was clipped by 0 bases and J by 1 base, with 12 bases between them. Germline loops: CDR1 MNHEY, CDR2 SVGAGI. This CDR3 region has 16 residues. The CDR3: CASSYSPTESNYGYTF. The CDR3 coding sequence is TGTGCCAGCAGTTACTCTCCGACAGAAAGTAACTATGGCTACACCTTC.

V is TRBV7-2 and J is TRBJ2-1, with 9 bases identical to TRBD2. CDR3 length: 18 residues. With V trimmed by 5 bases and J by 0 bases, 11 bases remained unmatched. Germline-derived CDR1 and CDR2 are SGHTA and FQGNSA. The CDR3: CASSPRLAGPSSYNEQFF. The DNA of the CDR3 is TGTGCCAGCAGCCCACGGCTAGCGGGGCCGAGCTCCTACAATGAGCAGTTCTTC.

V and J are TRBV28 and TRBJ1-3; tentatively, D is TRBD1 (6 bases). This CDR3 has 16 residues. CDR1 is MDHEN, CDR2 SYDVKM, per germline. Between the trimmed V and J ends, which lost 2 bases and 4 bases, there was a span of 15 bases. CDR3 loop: CASSLPQGTAGNTIYF. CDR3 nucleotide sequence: TGTGCCAGCAGTTTACCACAGGGAACGGCAGGAAACACCATATATTTT. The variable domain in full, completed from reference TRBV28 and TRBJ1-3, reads DVKVTQSSRYLVKRTGEKVFLECVQDMDHENMFWYRQDPGLGLRLIYFSYDVKMKEKGDIPEGYSVSREKKERFSLILESASTNQTSMYLCASSLPQGTAGNTIYFGEGSWLTVV.

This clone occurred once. The CDR3 protein is CASSRDRGFPEAFF. The CDR3 nucleotides read TGTGCCAGCAGCAGGGACAGGGGGTTCCCTGAAGCTTTCTTT. This sequence joins TRBV5-6 and TRBJ1-1; 11 nucleotides agree with TRBD1. The CDR3 loop spans 14 amino acids. V shed 4 bases and J 6 bases; nucleotides not matched to a gene: 5. Germline V lookup: CDR1 SGHDT, CDR2 YYEEEE.

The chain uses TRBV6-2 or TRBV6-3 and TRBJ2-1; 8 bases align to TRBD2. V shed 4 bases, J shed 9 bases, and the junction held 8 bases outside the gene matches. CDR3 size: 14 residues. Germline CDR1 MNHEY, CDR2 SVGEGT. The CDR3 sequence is CASSSAGGRGEQFF. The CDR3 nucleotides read TGTGCCAGCAGTTCCGCGGGAGGCCGCGGTGAGCAGTTCTTC.

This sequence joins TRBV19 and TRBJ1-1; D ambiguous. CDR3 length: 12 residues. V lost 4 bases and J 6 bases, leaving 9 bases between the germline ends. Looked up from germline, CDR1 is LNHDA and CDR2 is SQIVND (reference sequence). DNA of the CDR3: TGTGCCAGTAGTAAAAATCCCCCTGAAGCTTTCTTT. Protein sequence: CASSKNPPEAFF.